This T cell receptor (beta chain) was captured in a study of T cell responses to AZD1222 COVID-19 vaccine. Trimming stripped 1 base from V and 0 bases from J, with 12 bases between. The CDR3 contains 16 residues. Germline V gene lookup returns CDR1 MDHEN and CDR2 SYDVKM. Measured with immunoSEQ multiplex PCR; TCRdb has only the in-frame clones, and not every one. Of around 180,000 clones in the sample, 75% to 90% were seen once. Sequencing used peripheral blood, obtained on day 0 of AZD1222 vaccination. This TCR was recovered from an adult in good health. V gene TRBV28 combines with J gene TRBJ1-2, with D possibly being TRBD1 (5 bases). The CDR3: CASSLYGGITNYGYTF. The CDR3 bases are TGTGCCAGCAGTTTATACGGGGGAATTACTAACTATGGCTACACCTTC.